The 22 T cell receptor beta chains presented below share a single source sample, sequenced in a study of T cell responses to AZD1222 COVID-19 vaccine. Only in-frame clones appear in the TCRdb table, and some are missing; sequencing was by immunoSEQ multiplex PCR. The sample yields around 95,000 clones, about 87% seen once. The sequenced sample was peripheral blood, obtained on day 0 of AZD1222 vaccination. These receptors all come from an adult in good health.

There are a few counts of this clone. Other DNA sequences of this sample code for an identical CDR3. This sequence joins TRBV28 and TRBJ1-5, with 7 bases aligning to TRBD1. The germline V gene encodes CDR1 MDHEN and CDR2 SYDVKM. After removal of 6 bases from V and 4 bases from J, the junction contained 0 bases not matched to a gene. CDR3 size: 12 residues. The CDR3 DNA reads TGTGCCAGCAGGACAGGGAATCAGCCCCAGCATTTT. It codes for CASRTGNQPQHF.

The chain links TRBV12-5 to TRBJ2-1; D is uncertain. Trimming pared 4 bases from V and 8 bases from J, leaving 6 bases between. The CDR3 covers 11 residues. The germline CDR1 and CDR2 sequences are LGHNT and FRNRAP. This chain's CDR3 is CASGSKYEQFF. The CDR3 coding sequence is TGTGCTAGTGGTTCGAAGTATGAGCAGTTCTTC.

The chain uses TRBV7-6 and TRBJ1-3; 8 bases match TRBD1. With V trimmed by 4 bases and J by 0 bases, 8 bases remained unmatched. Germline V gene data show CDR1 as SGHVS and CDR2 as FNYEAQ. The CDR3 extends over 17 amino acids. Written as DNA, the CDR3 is TGTGCCAGCAGCTCCGGACAGGGTTACCTCTCTGGAAACACCATATATTTT. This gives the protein CASSSGQGYLSGNTIYF.

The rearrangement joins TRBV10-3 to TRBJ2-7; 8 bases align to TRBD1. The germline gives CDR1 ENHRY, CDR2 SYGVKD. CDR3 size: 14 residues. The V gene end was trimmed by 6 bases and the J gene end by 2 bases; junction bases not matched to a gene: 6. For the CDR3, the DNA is TGTGCCATCAGGATAGGACAGGGTGCCTACGAGCAGTACTTC. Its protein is CAIRIGQGAYEQYF.

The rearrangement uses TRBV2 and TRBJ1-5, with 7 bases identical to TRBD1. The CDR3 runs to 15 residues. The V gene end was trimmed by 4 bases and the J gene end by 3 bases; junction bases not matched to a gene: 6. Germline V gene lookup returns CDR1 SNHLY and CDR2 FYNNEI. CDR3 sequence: CASSVGQRINQPQHF. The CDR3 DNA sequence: TGTGCCAGCAGTGTGGGACAGAGAATCAATCAGCCCCAGCATTTT.

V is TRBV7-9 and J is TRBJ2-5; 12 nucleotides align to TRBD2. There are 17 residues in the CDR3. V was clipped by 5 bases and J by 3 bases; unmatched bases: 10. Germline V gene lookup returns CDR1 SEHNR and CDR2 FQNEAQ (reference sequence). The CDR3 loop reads CASSHYTSGRLEETQYF. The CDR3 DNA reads TGTGCCAGCAGCCACTATACTAGCGGGAGGTTGGAAGAGACCCAGTACTTC.

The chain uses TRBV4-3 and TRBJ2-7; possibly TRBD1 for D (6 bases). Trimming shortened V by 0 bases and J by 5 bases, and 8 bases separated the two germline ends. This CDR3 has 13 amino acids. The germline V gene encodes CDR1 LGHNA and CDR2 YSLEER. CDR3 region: CASSQDRGNEQYF. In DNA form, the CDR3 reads TGCGCCAGCAGCCAAGACAGGGGCAACGAGCAGTACTTC.

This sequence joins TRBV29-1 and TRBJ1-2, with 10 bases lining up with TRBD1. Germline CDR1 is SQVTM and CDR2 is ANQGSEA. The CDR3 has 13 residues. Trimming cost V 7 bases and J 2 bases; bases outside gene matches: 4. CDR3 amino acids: CSARTGGNYGYTF. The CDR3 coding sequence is TGCAGCGCCAGGACAGGGGGGAACTATGGCTACACCTTC.

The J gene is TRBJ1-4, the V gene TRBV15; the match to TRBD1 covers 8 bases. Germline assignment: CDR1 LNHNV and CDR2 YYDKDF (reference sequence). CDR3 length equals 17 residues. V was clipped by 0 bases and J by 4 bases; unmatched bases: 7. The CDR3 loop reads CATSRDSSGGVNEKLFF. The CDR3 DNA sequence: TGTGCCACCAGCAGAGATTCTTCAGGGGGCGTTAATGAAAAACTGTTTTTT. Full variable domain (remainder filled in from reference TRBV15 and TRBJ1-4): DAMVIQNPRYQVTQFGKPVTLSCSQTLNHNVMYWYQQKSSQAPKLLFHYYDKDFNNEADTPDNFQSRRPNTSFCFLDIRSPGLGDTAMYLCATSRDSSGGVNEKLFFGSGTQLSVL.

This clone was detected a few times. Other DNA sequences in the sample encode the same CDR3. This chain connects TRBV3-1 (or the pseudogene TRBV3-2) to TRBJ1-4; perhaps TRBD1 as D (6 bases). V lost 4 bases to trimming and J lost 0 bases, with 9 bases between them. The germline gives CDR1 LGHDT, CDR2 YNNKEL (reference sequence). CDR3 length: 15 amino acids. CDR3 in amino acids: CASSPRGTTNEKLFF. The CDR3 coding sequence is TGTGCCAGCAGCCCTAGGGGGACAACTAATGAAAAACTGTTTTTT.

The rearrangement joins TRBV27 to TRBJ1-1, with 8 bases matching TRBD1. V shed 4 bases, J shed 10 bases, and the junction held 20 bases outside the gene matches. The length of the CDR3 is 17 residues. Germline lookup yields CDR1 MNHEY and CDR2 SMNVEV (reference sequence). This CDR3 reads CASSSRTRPDREFVAFF. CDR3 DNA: TGTGCCAGCAGTTCCCGCACACGCCCGGACAGGGAGTTCGTAGCTTTCTTT.

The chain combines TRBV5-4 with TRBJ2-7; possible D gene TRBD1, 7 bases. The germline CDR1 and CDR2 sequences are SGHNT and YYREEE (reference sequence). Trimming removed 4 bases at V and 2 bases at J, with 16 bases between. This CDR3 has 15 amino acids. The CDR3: CASSRGGTEAYEQYF. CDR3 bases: TGTGCCAGCAGCAGAGGGGGGACAGAGGCCTACGAGCAGTACTTC.

The CDR3 loop is CASSSPLMRGMNTEAFF. CDR3 nucleotide sequence: TGTGCCAGCAGTTCGCCCCTGATGAGAGGAATGAACACTGAAGCTTTCTTT. J is TRBJ1-1 and V is TRBV27; D unresolved. Trimming left V 4 bases short and J 0 bases short, with 18 bases between. CDR3 size: 17 residues. CDR1 is MNHEY, CDR2 SMNVEV, per germline (reference sequence).

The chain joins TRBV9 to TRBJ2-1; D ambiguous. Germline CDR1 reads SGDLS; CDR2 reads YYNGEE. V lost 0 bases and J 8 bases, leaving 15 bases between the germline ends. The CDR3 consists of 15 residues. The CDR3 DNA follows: TGTGCCAGCAGCGTAGAGCCTGAGGTTAGGGATGAGCAGTTCTTC. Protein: CASSVEPEVRDEQFF.

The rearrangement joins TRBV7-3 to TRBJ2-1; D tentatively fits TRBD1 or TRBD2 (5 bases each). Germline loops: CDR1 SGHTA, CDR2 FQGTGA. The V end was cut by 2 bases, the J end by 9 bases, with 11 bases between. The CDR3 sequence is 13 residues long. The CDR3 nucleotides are TGTGCCAGCAGCTTATTCTCTGGGGGTGAGCAGTTCTTC. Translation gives CASSLFSGGEQFF.

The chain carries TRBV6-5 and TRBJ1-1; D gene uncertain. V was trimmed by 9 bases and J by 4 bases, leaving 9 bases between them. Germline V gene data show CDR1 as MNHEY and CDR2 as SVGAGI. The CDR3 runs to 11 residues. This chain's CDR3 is CASTRGTEAFF. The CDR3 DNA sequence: TGTGCCAGTACCCGGGGCACTGAAGCTTTCTTT.

This chain's CDR3 is CASSSHPAEAFF. The CDR3, as DNA: TGTGCCAGCAGTTCCCACCCCGCTGAAGCTTTCTTT. This sequence joins TRBV27 and TRBJ1-1; no reliable D call. The V and J ends lost 4 bases and 6 bases respectively, with 9 bases between them. CDR3 length equals 12 residues. Germline V gives CDR1 MNHEY, CDR2 SMNVEV (reference sequence).

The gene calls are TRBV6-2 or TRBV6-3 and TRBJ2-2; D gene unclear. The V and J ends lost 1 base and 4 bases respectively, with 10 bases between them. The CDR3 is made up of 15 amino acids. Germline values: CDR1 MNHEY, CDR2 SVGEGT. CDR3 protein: CASSYWSGSTGELFF. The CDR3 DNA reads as TGTGCCAGCAGTTACTGGTCGGGTTCCACCGGGGAGCTGTTTTTT.

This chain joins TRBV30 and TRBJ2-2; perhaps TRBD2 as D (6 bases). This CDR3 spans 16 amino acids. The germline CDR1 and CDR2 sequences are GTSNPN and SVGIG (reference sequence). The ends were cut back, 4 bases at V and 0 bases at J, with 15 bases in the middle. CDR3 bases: TGTGCCTGGAAGCCCCTAGCGCGAACGAACACCGGGGAGCTGTTTTTT. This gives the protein CAWKPLARTNTGELFF.

CDR3 sequence reads: CASSRGFASNTEAFF. The CDR3 DNA is TGTGCCAGCAGCCGAGGATTCGCCTCGAACACTGAAGCTTTCTTT. The chain recombines TRBV4-2 with TRBJ1-1; no reliable D call. The CDR3 has 15 residues. V shed 4 bases and J shed 1 base, with 13 bases lying between them. CDR1 and CDR2 (germline): LGHNA, YNFKEQ.

CDR3 sequence reads: CASSFLRDPYEQYF. The DNA for the CDR3 is TGTGCCAGCAGCTTTCTCAGGGATCCTTACGAGCAGTACTTC. The chain joins TRBV5-6 to TRBJ2-7; a possible D gene is TRBD1 (5 bases). CDR1 and CDR2 (germline): SGHDT, YYEEEE. The CDR3 contains 14 residues. Trimming took 2 bases from V and 4 from J, leaving 13 bases between them. The full variable domain, rest sourced from reference TRBV5-6 and TRBJ2-7, is DAGVTQSPTHLIKTRGQQVTLRCSPKSGHDTVSWYQQALGQGPQFIFQYYEEEERQRGNFPDRFSGHQFPNYSSELNVNALLLGDSALYLCASSFLRDPYEQYFGPGTRLTVT.

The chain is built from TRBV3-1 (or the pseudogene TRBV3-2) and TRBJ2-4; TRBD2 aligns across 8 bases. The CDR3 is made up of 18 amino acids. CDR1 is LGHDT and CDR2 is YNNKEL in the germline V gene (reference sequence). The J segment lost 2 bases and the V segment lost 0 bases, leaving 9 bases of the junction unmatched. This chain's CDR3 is CASSQDWGSGGSKNIQYF. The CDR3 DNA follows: TGTGCCAGCAGCCAAGATTGGGGGAGCGGGGGTTCCAAAAACATTCAGTACTTC.